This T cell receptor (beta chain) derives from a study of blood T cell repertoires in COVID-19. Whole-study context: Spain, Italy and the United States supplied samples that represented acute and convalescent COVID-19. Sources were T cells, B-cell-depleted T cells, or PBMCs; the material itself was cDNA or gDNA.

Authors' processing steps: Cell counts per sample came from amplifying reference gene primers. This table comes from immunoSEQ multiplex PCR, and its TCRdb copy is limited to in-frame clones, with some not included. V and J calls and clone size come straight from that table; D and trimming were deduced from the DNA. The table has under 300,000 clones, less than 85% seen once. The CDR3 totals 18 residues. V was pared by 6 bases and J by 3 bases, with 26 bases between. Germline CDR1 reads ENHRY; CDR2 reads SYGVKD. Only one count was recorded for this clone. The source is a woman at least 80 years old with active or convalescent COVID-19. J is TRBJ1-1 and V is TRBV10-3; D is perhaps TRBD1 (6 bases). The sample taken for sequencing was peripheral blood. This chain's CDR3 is CAIRTSAGVGGGYTEAFF. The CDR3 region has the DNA TGTGCCATCAGGACAAGTGCCGGGGTGGGAGGGGGGTACACTGAAGCTTTCTTT.